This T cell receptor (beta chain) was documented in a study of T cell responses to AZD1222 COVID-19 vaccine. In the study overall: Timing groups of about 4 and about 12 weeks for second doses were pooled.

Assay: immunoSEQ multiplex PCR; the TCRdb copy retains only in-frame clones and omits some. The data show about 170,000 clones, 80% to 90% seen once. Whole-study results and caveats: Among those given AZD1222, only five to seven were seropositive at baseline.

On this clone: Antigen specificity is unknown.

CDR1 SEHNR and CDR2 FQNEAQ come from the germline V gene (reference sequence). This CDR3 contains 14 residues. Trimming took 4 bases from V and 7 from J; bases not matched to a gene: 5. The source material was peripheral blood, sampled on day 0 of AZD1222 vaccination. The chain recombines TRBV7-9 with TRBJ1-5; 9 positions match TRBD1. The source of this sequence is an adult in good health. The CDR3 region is CASSSGQGEQPQHF. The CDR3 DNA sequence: TGTGCCAGCAGCTCGGGACAGGGAGAACAGCCCCAGCATTTT.